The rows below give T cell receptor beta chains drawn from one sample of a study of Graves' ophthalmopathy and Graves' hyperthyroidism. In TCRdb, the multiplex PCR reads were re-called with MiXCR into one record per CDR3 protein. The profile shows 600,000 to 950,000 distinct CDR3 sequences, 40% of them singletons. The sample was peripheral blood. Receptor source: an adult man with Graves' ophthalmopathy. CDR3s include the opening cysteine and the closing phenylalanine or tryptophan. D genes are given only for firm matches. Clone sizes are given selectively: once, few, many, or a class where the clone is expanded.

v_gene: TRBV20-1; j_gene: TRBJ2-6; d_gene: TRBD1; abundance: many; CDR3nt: TGCAGTATCCCGGGACAGACCTCTGGGGCCAACGTCCTGACTTTC; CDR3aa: CSIPGQTSGANVLTF
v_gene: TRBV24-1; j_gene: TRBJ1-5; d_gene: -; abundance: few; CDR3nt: TGTGCCAGCTCACCACCGGGGGCTAGCAATCAGCCCCAGCATTTT; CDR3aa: CASSPPGASNQPQHF
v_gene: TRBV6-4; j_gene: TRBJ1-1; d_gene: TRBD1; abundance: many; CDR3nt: TGTGCCAGCAGTGACGGTACAGGACAGGGAAATGAAGCTTTCTTT; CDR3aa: CASSDGTGQGNEAFF
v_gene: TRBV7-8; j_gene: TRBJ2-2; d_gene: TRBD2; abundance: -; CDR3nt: TGTGCCAGCAGCCGAGGACTAGCGGGAGGCGGGACCGGGGAGCTGTTTTTT; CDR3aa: CASSRGLAGGGTGELFF
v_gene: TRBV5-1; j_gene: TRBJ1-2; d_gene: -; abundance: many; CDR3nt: TGCGCCAGCAGCCTGGACCGTGCGGGCTACACCTTC; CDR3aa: CASSLDRAGYTF
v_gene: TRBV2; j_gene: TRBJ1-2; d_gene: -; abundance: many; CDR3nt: TGTGCCAGCAGTAACACAGGGATTGCTGGCTACACCTTC; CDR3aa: CASSNTGIAGYTF
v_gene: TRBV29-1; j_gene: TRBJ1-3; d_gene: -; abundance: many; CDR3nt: TGCAGCGTAGACGACAGCCTCTCTGGAAACACCATATATTTT; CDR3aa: CSVDDSLSGNTIYF
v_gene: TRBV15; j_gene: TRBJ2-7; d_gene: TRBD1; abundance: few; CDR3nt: TGTGCCACCAGCCAAAGAACCACCGGGACAGGGACCTACGAGCAGTACTTC; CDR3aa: CATSQRTTGTGTYEQYF
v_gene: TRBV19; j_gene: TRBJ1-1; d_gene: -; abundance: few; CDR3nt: TGTGCCAGTACCTCATTGATACTGGACCTGAACACTGAAGCTTTCTTT; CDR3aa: CASTSLILDLNTEAFF
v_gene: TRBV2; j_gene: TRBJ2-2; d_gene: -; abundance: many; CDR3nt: TGTGCCAGCATGAAGGGAGCCAACACCGGGGAGCTGTTTTTT; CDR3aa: CASMKGANTGELFF
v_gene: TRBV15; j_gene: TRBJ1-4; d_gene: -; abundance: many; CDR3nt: TGTGCCACCAGCAGAGCAGGGAGTAATGAAAAACTGTTTTTT; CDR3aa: CATSRAGSNEKLFF
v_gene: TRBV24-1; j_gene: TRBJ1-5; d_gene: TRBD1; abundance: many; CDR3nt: TGTGCCAGCAGGGGACAGGGTGGTGGTCAGCCCCAGCATTTT; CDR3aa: CASRGQGGGQPQHF
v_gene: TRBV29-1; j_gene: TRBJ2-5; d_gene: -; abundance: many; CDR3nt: TGCAGCACTAGTCAGTCGTTTCAAGAGACCCAGTACTTC; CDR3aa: CSTSQSFQETQYF
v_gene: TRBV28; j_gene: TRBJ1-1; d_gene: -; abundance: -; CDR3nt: TGTGCCAGCAATAATACAGGGTTGGACACTGAAGCTTTCTTT; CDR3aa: CASNNTGLDTEAFF
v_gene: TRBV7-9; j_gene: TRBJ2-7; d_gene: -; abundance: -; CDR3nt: TGTGCCAGCAGCACCTCTCGAACCGTGGGGGAGCAGTACTTC; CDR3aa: CASSTSRTVGEQYF
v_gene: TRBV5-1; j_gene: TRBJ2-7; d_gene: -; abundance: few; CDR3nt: TGCGCCAGCAGCGTCCGGGACGGCTCCTACGAGCAGTACTTC; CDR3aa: CASSVRDGSYEQYF
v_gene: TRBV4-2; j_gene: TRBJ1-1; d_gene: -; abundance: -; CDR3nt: TGTGCCAGCAGCCAAGACCGGGGTGCAGCTTTCTTT; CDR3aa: CASSQDRGAAFF
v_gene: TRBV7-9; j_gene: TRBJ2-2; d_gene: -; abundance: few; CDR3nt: TGTGCCAGCAGCTTGGGACGGGAAAACACCGGGGAGCTGTTTTTT; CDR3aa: CASSLGRENTGELFF
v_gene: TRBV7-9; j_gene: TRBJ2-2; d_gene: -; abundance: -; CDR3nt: TGTGCCAGCAGTTTGGAACCGGGGTGGACCGGGGAGCTGTTTTTT; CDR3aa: CASSLEPGWTGELFF
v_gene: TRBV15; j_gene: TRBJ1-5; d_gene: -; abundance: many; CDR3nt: TGTGCCACCAGCAGAGATCGAGGAGGGGGAGGCAGCAATCAGCCCCAGCATTTT; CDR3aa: CATSRDRGGGGSNQPQHF
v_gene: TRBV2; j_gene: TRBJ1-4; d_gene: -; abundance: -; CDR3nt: TGTGCCAGCAGGGAGGCAGGGGCAACTAATGAAAAACTGTTTTTT; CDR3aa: CASREAGATNEKLFF
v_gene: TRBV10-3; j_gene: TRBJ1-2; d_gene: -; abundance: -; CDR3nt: TGTGCCAGCGGTCGGAGGGCGAACTATGGCTACACCTTC; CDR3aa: CASGRRANYGYTF
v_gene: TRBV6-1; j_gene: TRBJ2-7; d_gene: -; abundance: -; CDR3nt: TGTGCCAGCAGTACCCGACAGGTCTACGAGCAGTACTTC; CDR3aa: CASSTRQVYEQYF
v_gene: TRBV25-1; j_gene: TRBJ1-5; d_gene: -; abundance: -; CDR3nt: TGTGCCAGCAGTTTAGTAACCGAGGGTACAGGATATAGCAATCAGCCCCAGCATTTT; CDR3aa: CASSLVTEGTGYSNQPQHF
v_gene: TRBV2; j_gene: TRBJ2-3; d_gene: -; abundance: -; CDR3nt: TGTGCCAGCACCCGTGGAGTCAGCACAGATACGCAGTATTTT; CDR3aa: CASTRGVSTDTQYF
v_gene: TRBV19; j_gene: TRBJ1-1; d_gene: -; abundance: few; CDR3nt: TGTGCCAGTAGTATATCTTGGGGAAACACTGAAGCTTTCTTT; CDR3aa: CASSISWGNTEAFF
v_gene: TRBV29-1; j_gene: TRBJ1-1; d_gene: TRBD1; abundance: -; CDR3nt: TGCAGCGTTCATCGCGACAGGGGTGGGAGGGAAGCTTTCTTT; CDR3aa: CSVHRDRGGREAFF
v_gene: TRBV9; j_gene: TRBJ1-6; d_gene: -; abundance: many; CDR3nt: TGTGCCAGCAGCGTTAAGGGAGATTCACCCCTCCACTTT; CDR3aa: CASSVKGDSPLHF
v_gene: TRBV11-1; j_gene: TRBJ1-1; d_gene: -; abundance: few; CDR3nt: TGTGCCAGCCAGTCGGTCGCCGCGGGAGGAGCTTTCTTT; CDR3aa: CASQSVAAGGAFF